This record concerns one T cell receptor (beta chain) sequence. MiXCR, run by TCRdb on the RT-PCR reads, gives a single entry per CDR3 protein. In the table there are almost 700,000 distinct CDR3 sequences, 14% of which are singletons. This CDR3 is built from 14 residues. Trimming removed 3 bases at V and 9 bases at J, with 12 bases between. Sequencing was carried out using memory CD4+ T cells from blood. The chain has TRBV12-3 or TRBV12-4 and TRBJ1-6, with D maybe TRBD1 (5 bases). This receptor was taken from a female donor in good health, serving as a healthy control. In DNA form, the CDR3 reads TGTGCCAGCAGTTTGACAGTGGGGATTTCACCCCTCCACTTT. This codes for CASSLTVGISPLHF.